This TCR beta chain was found in a study of cytomegalovirus exposure and HLA in healthy donors. Whole-study results and caveats: In vitro confirmation showed three CMV-associated chains to be CMV antigen specific.

The PCR made use of 60 Vbeta and 13 Jbeta primers. The method was immunoSEQ multiplex PCR; TCRdb's version includes in-frame clones alone and lacks a portion of them. In all, the sample yields more than 50,000 clones. Notes on this clone: Its antigen is unknown.

After removal of 5 bases from V and 3 bases from J, the junction contained 7 bases not matched to a gene. CDR1 and CDR2 from the germline V gene are SGHTA and FQGNSA. This CDR3 is built from 16 residues. The chain couples TRBV7-2 to TRBJ2-3, with 11 bases lining up with TRBD2. The TCR originated in a middle-aged man in good health and CMV-seropositive. Sequences were obtained from PBMCs. The CDR3 here is CASSMTSGIKTDTQYF. The CDR3 DNA sequence: TGTGCCAGCAGCATGACTAGCGGGATCAAGACAGATACGCAGTATTTT.